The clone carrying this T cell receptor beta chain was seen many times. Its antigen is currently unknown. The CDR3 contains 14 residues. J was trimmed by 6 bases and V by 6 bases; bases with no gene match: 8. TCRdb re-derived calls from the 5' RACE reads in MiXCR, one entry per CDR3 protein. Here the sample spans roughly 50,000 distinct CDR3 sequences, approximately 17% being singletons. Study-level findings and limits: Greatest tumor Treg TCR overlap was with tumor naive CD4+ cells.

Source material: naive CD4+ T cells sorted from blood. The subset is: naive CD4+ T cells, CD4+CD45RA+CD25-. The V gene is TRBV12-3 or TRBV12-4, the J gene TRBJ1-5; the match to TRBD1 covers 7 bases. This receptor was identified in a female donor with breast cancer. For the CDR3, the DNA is TGTGCCAGCAGCCCCGACAGGGAAGGTCAGCCCCAGCATTTT. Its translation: CASSPDREGQPQHF.